The clone carrying this TCR beta chain was seen only once. Antigen specificity is unknown. The data are from a study of PD-1 blockade in classical Hodgkin lymphoma. Each patient's relapse followed autologous stem cell transplantation, and brentuximab vedotin exposure varied. Findings and caveats of the study: Unlike CD8+ TCR diversity, which did not rise significantly by C4D1, CD4+ TCR diversity did.

The ends were cut back, 0 bases at V and 4 bases at J, with 6 bases in the middle. The V gene's germline CDR1 is SGHTA and CDR2 FQGTGA. CDR3 length: 13 residues. Profiling relied on immunoSEQ multiplex PCR, and the TCRdb table lists in-frame clones only, not all of them. The sample holds about 100,000 clones; 85% to 90% are singletons and the top ten take under 8%. Here the sequenced sample was peripheral blood mononuclear cells (PBMCs), taken before the second cycle of nivolumab. V is TRBV7-3 and J is TRBJ1-1; D may be TRBD1 (6 bases). This clonotype was sampled from a human donor with classical Hodgkin lymphoma. The CDR3 loop reads CASSLTGGTEAFF. CDR3 nucleotide sequence: TGTGCCAGCAGCTTAACAGGGGGCACTGAAGCTTTCTTT.